A single sample gave rise to the 18 T cell receptor beta chains below, sequenced in a study of cytomegalovirus exposure and HLA in healthy donors. Both 60 Vbeta primers and 13 Jbeta primers went into the PCR. The method was immunoSEQ multiplex PCR; TCRdb's version includes in-frame clones alone and lacks a portion of them. The table records under 200,000 clones, around 81% of them present only once. The sample comprised PBMCs. All receptors come from a woman aged 25 to 45 in good health and CMV-seropositive.

The rearrangement joins TRBV6-6 to TRBJ2-1; D possibly corresponds to TRBD2 (6 bases). Germline V gene sequence: CDR1 MNHNY, CDR2 SVGAGI (reference sequence). Trimming took 7 bases from V and 7 from J, leaving 23 bases between them. The CDR3 is 16 amino acids. The CDR3 loop is CASTHSGIGSVNEQFF. CDR3 bases: TGTGCCAGCACCCACTCGGGGATCGGGAGCGTTAATGAGCAGTTCTTC.

The chain combines TRBV7-8 with TRBJ2-3; the D is unclear. The germline V and J ends were trimmed by 1 base and 2 bases, with 7 bases remaining between them. Germline V gene data show CDR1 as SGHVS and CDR2 as FQNEAQ. CDR3 size: 14 residues. This CDR3 reads CASSLVWHTDTQYF. The DNA of the CDR3 is TGTGCCAGCAGCTTAGTTTGGCACACAGATACGCAGTATTTT. The variable domain in full, completed from reference TRBV7-8 and TRBJ2-3, reads GAGVSQSPRYKVAKRGQDVALRCDPISGHVSLFWYQQALGQGPEFLTYFQNEAQLDKSGLPSDRFFAERPEGSVSTLKIQRTQQEDSAVYLCASSLVWHTDTQYFGPGTRLTVL.

This chain connects TRBV27 to TRBJ2-6; D possibly corresponds to TRBD2 (5 bases). Trimming took 2 bases from V and 0 from J, leaving 11 bases between them. CDR1 MNHEY and CDR2 SMNVEV come from the germline V gene (reference sequence). The CDR3 has 17 residues. CDR3 protein: CASSLGGWPSGANVLTF. CDR3 bases: TGTGCCAGCAGTTTAGGCGGGTGGCCCTCTGGGGCCAACGTCCTGACTTTC.

The chain recombines TRBV30 with TRBJ1-3, with unresolved D. Germline CDR1 and CDR2: GTSNPN and SVGIG (reference sequence). The CDR3 spans 14 residues. The V end was cut by 1 base, the J end by 0 bases, with 7 bases between. CDR3 bases: TGTGCCTGGAGTGGCGGATTCTCTGGAAACACCATATATTTT. Translating it yields CAWSGGFSGNTIYF. The full variable domain, completed using reference TRBV30 and TRBJ1-3, is SQTIHQWPATLVQPVGSPLSLECTVEGTSNPNLYWYRQAAGRGLQLLFYSVGIGQISSEVPQNLSASRPQDRQFILSSKKLLLSDSGFYLCAWSGGFSGNTIYFGEGSWLTVV.

The rearrangement joins TRBV27 to TRBJ2-3; 8 positions agree with TRBD2. V was pared by 5 bases and J by 5 bases, with 9 bases of the junction left unmatched. This CDR3 comprises 15 residues. In germline, CDR1 is MNHEY, CDR2 SMNVEV (reference sequence). The DNA for the CDR3 is TGTGCCAGCAGTGCTCGCCCAACTAGCGGAGATACGCAGTATTTT. This translates into CASSARPTSGDTQYF.

The V and J genes are TRBV30 and TRBJ2-1; tentative D call: TRBD2 (6 bases). This CDR3 has 15 amino acids. Germline V gene sequence: CDR1 GTSNPN, CDR2 SVGIG (reference sequence). Between the trimmed V and J ends, which lost 0 bases and 8 bases, there was a span of 17 bases. The CDR3 nucleotides are TGTGCCTGGAGTGTTAGGCAGGTGGGGGGAGATGAGCAGTTCTTC. Protein sequence: CAWSVRQVGGDEQFF.

This sequence joins TRBV10-1 and TRBJ2-1; D is uncertain. Germline CDR1 and CDR2: WNHNN and SYGVQD (reference sequence). The CDR3 runs 15 residues. The ends were cut back, 3 bases at V and 4 bases at J, with 13 bases in the middle. As DNA, the CDR3 is TGCGCCAGCAGTGACCGGAAGCGAGGATACAATGAGCAGTTCTTC. It specifies CASSDRKRGYNEQFF.

This chain uses TRBV5-4 with TRBJ2-7; 7 positions match TRBD2. Germline V gene lookup returns CDR1 SGHNT and CDR2 YYREEE (reference sequence). The V and J ends lost 2 bases and 7 bases, in that order; junction bases with no gene match: 6. The CDR3 is 13 residues long. The CDR3, as DNA: TGTGCCAGCAGCTTCCCCATGGGGGGGGAGCAGTACTTC. Encoded protein: CASSFPMGGEQYF.

This clone was detected a few times. The CDR3 DNA sequence: TGTGCCATCAGCCAACAAGAGACCCAGTACTTC. Translating it yields CAISQQETQYF. The V call is TRBV10-3, the J call TRBJ2-5; D is ambiguous. Germline loops: CDR1 ENHRY, CDR2 SYGVKD. The CDR3 has 11 amino acids. V was clipped by 6 bases and J by 2 bases, with 4 bases between them.

CDR3 bases: TGTGCCAGCAGCTTAAGCGGGGAGAACACAGATACGCAGTATTTT. It encodes CASSLSGENTDTQYF. This chain uses TRBV7-6 with TRBJ2-3; 7 bases line up with TRBD2. The length of the CDR3 is 15 residues. Unmatched junction bases numbered 4, after V lost 2 bases and J lost 2 bases. Germline CDR1 is SGHVS and CDR2 is FNYEAQ.

J is TRBJ1-5 and V is TRBV11-2, with D uncertain. CDR1 and CDR2 (germline): SGHAT, FQNNGV. CDR3 length: 14 residues. V was clipped by 0 bases and J by 0 bases, with 3 bases between them. The CDR3 nucleotides read TGTGCCAGCAGCTTAGACCTTAGCAATCAGCCCCAGCATTTT. It translates to CASSLDLSNQPQHF.

The table lists this clone with a few counts. The chain couples TRBV6-1 to TRBJ1-1; D is unresolved. CDR3 length: 12 amino acids. The germline CDR1 and CDR2 sequences are MNHNS and SASEGT. The germline V and J ends were trimmed by 2 bases and 8 bases, with 9 bases remaining between them. This chain's CDR3 is CASSEWGVEAFF. Here the CDR3 DNA reads TGTGCCAGCAGTGAATGGGGAGTAGAAGCTTTCTTT.

The chain has TRBV20-1 and TRBJ1-2; 8 bases agree with TRBD1. CDR1 and CDR2 (germline): DFQATT, SNEGSKA (reference sequence). This CDR3 comprises 10 residues. The V gene end was trimmed by 5 bases and the J gene end by 8 bases; junction bases not matched to a gene: 1. CDR3 sequence reads: CSAGQGGYTF. The CDR3 bases are TGCAGTGCTGGACAGGGCGGCTACACCTTC.

The gene calls are TRBV9 and TRBJ2-3, with 8 bases matching TRBD2. The CDR3 runs 15 residues. CDR1 and CDR2 from the germline V gene are SGDLS and YYNGEE. V shed 3 bases and J 4 bases; nucleotides not matched to a gene: 7. The CDR3: CASSAIAGIPDTQYF. The CDR3 DNA follows: TGTGCCAGCAGCGCTATAGCGGGAATCCCAGATACGCAGTATTTT.

The chain is built from TRBV5-5 and TRBJ2-2; 7 positions agree with TRBD1. The CDR3 consists of 16 residues. With V trimmed by 4 bases and J by 5 bases, 11 bases remained unmatched. Per germline, CDR1 SGHKS and CDR2 YYEKEE (reference sequence). The CDR3 sequence: CASSMTGRHDTGELFF. CDR3 coding DNA: TGTGCCAGCAGCATGACAGGGCGACACGATACCGGGGAGCTGTTTTTT.

This clone came up once. V usage is TRBV6-1 and J usage is TRBJ1-1, with D possibly being TRBD1 (6 bases). The CDR3 totals 12 residues. Per the germline V gene, CDR1 is MNHNS and CDR2 is SASEGT. V shed 6 bases and J shed 2 bases, with 7 bases lying between them. The CDR3 DNA reads TGTGCCAGCAGGGACAGAAACACTGAAGCTTTCTTT. Protein: CASRDRNTEAFF.

The V and J genes are TRBV9 and TRBJ2-1; D not resolved. Germline assignment: CDR1 SGDLS and CDR2 YYNGEE. V lost 4 bases, J lost 2 bases, and 13 bases lay in between. The CDR3 loop spans 15 amino acids. The CDR3: CASSNQDGAYNEQFF. Here the CDR3 DNA reads TGTGCCAGCAGCAACCAGGATGGTGCCTACAATGAGCAGTTCTTC.

This clone was observed once. The chain joins TRBV5-1 to TRBJ2-5; TRBD2 aligns across 9 bases. J was trimmed by 3 bases and V by 3 bases; bases with no gene match: 12. Germline-derived CDR1 and CDR2 are SGHRS and YFSETQ. The CDR3 has 17 amino acids. The CDR3 nucleotides are TGCGCCAGCAGCTATGGACTAGCGATCCGGAGGGAAGAGACCCAGTACTTC. Its translation is CASSYGLAIRREETQYF.